One sample yielded the 16 T cell receptor beta chains listed below, sequenced in a study of blood T cell repertoires in COVID-19. Assay: immunoSEQ multiplex PCR; the TCRdb copy retains only in-frame clones and omits some. The sample consists of around 150,000 clones, about 83% of them appearing once. The specimen sequenced was peripheral blood. The receptors were gathered from a man younger than 45 with COVID-19, enrolled during active disease.

This chain links TRBV12-3 or TRBV12-4 with TRBJ1-5; D ambiguous. CDR3 size: 10 residues. The chain's CDR3 is CQAPNQPQHF. In DNA form, the CDR3 reads TGTCAGGCCCCCAATCAGCCCCAGCATTTT.

This clone was counted only a few times. V usage is TRBV6-2 or TRBV6-3 and J usage is TRBJ1-1, with D possibly matching TRBD1 (5 bases). V lost 2 bases, J lost 5 bases, and 15 bases lay in between. The CDR3 runs 15 residues. Germline V lookup: CDR1 MNHEY, CDR2 SVGEGT. CDR3 sequence: CASSYRTPVGTEAFF. The CDR3 DNA reads TGTGCCAGCAGTTACCGGACACCAGTTGGGACTGAAGCTTTCTTT.

The chain links TRBV29-1 to TRBJ2-7, with D hard to call. Trimming cost V 6 bases and J 1 base, with 13 bases left between them. Germline loops: CDR1 SQVTM, CDR2 ANQGSEA. The CDR3 length is 13 residues. CDR3 loop: CSVIDIGSYEQYF. CDR3 coding DNA: TGCAGCGTCATAGACATTGGATCCTACGAGCAGTACTTC.

The chain links TRBV28 to TRBJ2-1, with 10 bases aligning to TRBD2. The V and J ends lost 7 bases and 6 bases, in that order; junction bases with no gene match: 9. This CDR3 region has 15 residues. Germline V gives CDR1 MDHEN, CDR2 SYDVKM. The CDR3 here is CASTVGTSGTNEQFF. In DNA, the CDR3 is TGTGCCAGCACCGTGGGAACTAGCGGGACCAATGAGCAGTTCTTC.

This chain links TRBV6-1 with TRBJ1-5; 12 bases agree with TRBD1. There are 18 residues in the CDR3. J lost 4 bases, V lost 4 bases, and 11 bases had no gene match. Germline loops: CDR1 MNHNS, CDR2 SASEGT. CDR3: CASSAQSGTGGPNQPQHF. The CDR3 region has the DNA TGTGCCAGCAGTGCCCAATCCGGGACAGGGGGCCCAAATCAGCCCCAGCATTTT.

The chain's CDR3 is CAISRGQGKDQETQYF. DNA for the CDR3: TGTGCCATCAGCCGAGGACAGGGAAAGGACCAAGAGACCCAGTACTTC. This rearrangement joins TRBV10-3 to TRBJ2-5; the match to TRBD1 covers 8 bases. Germline V CDR1 and CDR2: ENHRY, SYGVKD. This CDR3 spans 16 amino acids. V dropped 6 bases and J dropped 0; count of bases not matched to a gene: 9.

The rearrangement uses TRBV6-2 or TRBV6-3 and TRBJ2-1; possibly TRBD2 for D (7 bases). V lost 3 bases, J lost 2 bases, and 11 bases lay in between. In germline, CDR1 is MNHEY, CDR2 SVGEGT. CDR3 length: 15 residues. This CDR3 is CASSYWGGTYNEQFF. Written as DNA, the CDR3 is TGTGCCAGCAGTTATTGGGGGGGCACCTACAATGAGCAGTTCTTC.

The genes are TRBV24-1 and TRBJ2-3, with a weak D call TRBD1 (6 bases). Deletions cut 4 bases from V and 2 bases from J, with 12 bases between. This CDR3 has 15 residues. Germline values: CDR1 KGHDR, CDR2 SFDVKD. In nucleotides, the CDR3 is TGTGCCACCAGTGACCCGGGACAATACACAGATACGCAGTATTTT. Its protein product is CATSDPGQYTDTQYF.

The chain recombines TRBV2 with TRBJ2-5; 9 nucleotides align to TRBD1. The CDR3 loop spans 12 amino acids. Germline CDR1 SNHLY, CDR2 FYNNEI. The V segment lost 9 bases and the J segment 5 bases; nucleotides outside the gene matches: 4. The CDR3 reads CARETGGETQYF. The CDR3, as DNA: TGTGCCAGAGAGACAGGGGGGGAGACCCAGTACTTC.

This clone occurred many times. The gene calls are TRBV6-5 and TRBJ2-2; possibly TRBD1 for D (6 bases). The germline V gene encodes CDR1 MNHEY and CDR2 SVGAGI. This CDR3 contains 14 residues. The V gene lost 5 bases and the J gene lost 7 bases, with 14 bases spanning the gap. The CDR3 protein is CASSTGSDSGELFF. DNA of the CDR3: TGTGCCAGCAGTACGGGATCGGACAGCGGGGAGCTGTTTTTT.

In the case of this clone: Mismatch with germline at one junction end may stem from a read error. The chain is built from TRBV7-7 and TRBJ1-5, with D unresolved. Germline lookup yields CDR1 SSHAT and CDR2 FNYEAQ (reference sequence). The CDR3 has 13 residues. Here the CDR3 DNA reads TGTGCTAGCAGCTTTTTTGCGGGTCAGCCCCAGCATTTT. Its translation: CASSFFAGQPQHF.

The chain joins TRBV5-8 to TRBJ1-1, with TRBD1 matching 7 bases. The junction had 6 bases not matched to a gene; V was cut back by 4 bases and J by 0 bases. The CDR3 is 15 amino acids. CDR1 SGHTS and CDR2 YDEGEE come from the germline V gene. The chain's CDR3 is CASSRGQLMNTEAFF. For the CDR3, the DNA is TGTGCCAGCAGCCGGGGACAGCTCATGAACACTGAAGCTTTCTTT.

This chain uses TRBV18 with TRBJ1-1, with D maybe TRBD1 (6 bases). The germline V and J ends were trimmed by 4 bases and 0 bases, with 12 bases remaining between them. The germline gives CDR1 KGHSH, CDR2 LQKENI. The CDR3 is made up of 15 amino acids. The CDR3 DNA reads as TGTGCCAGCTCACTCCCGGCAGGGGTGAACACTGAAGCTTTCTTT. Amino acid sequence: CASSLPAGVNTEAFF.

This clone appeared a few times. The rearrangement joins TRBV2 to TRBJ2-2; no clear D gene. The V gene's germline CDR1 is SNHLY and CDR2 FYNNEI. The CDR3 spans 14 residues. V gave up 0 bases and J gave up 1 base, with 3 bases separating them. The CDR3 spells CASSEARNTGELFF. DNA of the CDR3: TGTGCCAGCAGTGAAGCCAGGAACACCGGGGAGCTGTTTTTT.

V and J are TRBV2 and TRBJ1-2; no definite D call. The ends were cut back, 1 base at V and 12 bases at J, with 21 bases in the middle. CDR1 SNHLY and CDR2 FYNNEI come from the germline V gene. The CDR3 runs to 15 residues. CDR3 in amino acids: CASSEVGDVLKRDTF. CDR3 DNA: TGTGCCAGCAGTGAAGTGGGAGACGTCCTCAAACGGGACACCTTC. Together with reference TRBV2 and TRBJ1-2, the CDR3 gives the full variable domain: EPEVTQTPSHQVTQMGQEVILRCVPISNHLYFYWYRQILGQKVEFLVSFYNNEISEKSEIFDDQFSVERPDGSNFTLKIRSTKLEDSAMYFCASSEVGDVLKRDTFGSGTRLTVV.

The chain is built from TRBV19 and TRBJ2-4, with D possibly being TRBD2 (5 bases). Germline CDR1 LNHDA, CDR2 SQIVND (reference sequence). V lost 0 bases to trimming and J lost 8 bases, with 17 bases between them. The CDR3 is made up of 16 amino acids. CDR3 nucleotide sequence: TGTGCCAGTAGTATAGATCACGGCCAACCGCGGGACATTCAGTACTTC. Translation: CASSIDHGQPRDIQYF.